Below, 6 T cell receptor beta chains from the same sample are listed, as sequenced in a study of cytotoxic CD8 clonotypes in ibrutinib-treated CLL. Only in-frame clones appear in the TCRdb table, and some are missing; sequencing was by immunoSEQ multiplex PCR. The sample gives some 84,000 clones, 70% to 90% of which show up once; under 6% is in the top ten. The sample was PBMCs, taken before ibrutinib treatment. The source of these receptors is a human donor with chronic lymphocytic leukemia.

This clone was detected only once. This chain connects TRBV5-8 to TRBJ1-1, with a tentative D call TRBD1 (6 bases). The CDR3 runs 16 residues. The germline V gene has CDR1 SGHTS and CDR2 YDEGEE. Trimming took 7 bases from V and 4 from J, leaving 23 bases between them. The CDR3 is CASDSGTPLFSTEAFF. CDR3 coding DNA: TGTGCCAGCGATTCCGGGACACCCCTGTTTTCCACTGAAGCTTTCTTT.

The CDR3 nucleotides read TGTGCCAGCAGCGGGGGACCTGCCCGCAATCAGCCCCAGCATTTT. Protein sequence: CASSGGPARNQPQHF. This chain uses TRBV6-5 with TRBJ1-5, with D maybe TRBD1 (5 bases). V shed 6 bases and J shed 2 bases, with 14 bases lying between them. This CDR3 is 15 amino acids long. Germline lookup yields CDR1 MNHEY and CDR2 SVGAGI.

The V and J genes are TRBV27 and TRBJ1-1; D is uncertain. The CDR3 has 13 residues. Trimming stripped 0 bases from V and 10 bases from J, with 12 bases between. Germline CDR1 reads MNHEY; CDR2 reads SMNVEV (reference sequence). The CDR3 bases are TGTGCCAGCAGTTTATCTGCCCTTGGGGTAGCTTTCTTT. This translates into CASSLSALGVAFF.

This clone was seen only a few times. The CDR3 bases are TGTGCCAGCAGTTTTGCCGAGCAGGCCAATCAGCCCCAGCATTTT. It is translated as CASSFAEQANQPQHF. The chain carries TRBV27 and TRBJ1-5, with D unresolved. Germline CDR1 and CDR2: MNHEY and SMNVEV (reference sequence). The CDR3 runs to 15 residues. V was shortened by 3 bases and J by 3 bases, with 12 bases between the two germline ends.

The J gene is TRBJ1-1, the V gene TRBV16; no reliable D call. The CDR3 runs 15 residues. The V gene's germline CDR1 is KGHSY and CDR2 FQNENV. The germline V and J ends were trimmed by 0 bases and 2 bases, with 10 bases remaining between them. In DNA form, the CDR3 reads TGTGCCAGCAGCCAATCCACAGTGGCTAACACTGAAGCTTTCTTT. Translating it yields CASSQSTVANTEAFF.

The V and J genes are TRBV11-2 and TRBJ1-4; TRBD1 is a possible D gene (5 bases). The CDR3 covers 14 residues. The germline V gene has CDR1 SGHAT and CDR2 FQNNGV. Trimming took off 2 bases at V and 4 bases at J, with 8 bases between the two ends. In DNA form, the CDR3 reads TGTGCCAGCAGCTTACAGGGTCGTAATGAAAAACTGTTTTTT. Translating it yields CASSLQGRNEKLFF. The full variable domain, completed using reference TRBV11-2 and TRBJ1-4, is EAGVAQSPRYKIIEKRQSVAFWCNPISGHATLYWYQQILGQGPKLLIQFQNNGVVDDSQLPKDRFSAERLKGVDSTLKIQPAKLEDSAVYLCASSLQGRNEKLFFGSGTQLSVL.